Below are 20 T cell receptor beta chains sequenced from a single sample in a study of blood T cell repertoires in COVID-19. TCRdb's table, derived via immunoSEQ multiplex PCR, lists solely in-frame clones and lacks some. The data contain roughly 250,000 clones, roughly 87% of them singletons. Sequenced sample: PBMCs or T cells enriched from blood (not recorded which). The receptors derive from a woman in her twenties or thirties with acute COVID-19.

CDR3 in DNA: TGTGCCAGCTCACCGGTGACGAGGGCAGGGGGCACAGATACGCAGTATTTT. Translated: CASSPVTRAGGTDTQYF. V is TRBV18 and J is TRBJ2-3; possibly TRBD1 for D (6 bases). The CDR3 runs 17 residues. Trimming shortened V by 3 bases and J by 1 base, and 17 bases separated the two germline ends. Germline CDR1 and CDR2: KGHSH and LQKENI. The complete variable domain, with remaining parts taken from reference TRBV18 and TRBJ2-3, reads NAGVMQNPRHLVRRRGQEARLRCSPMKGHSHVYWYRQLPEEGLKFMVYLQKENIIDESGMPKERFSAEFPKEGPSILRIQQVVRGDSAAYFCASSPVTRAGGTDTQYFGPGTRLTVL.

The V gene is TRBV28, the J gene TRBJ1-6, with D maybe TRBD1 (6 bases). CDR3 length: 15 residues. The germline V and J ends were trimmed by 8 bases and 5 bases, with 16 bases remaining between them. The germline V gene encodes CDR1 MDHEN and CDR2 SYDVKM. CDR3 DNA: TGTGCCAGCGGCTTATTACAGGGTGATAATTCACCCCTCCACTTT. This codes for CASGLLQGDNSPLHF. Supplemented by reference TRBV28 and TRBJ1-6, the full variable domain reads DVKVTQSSRYLVKRTGEKVFLECVQDMDHENMFWYRQDPGLGLRLIYFSYDVKMKEKGDIPEGYSVSREKKERFSLILESASTNQTSMYLCASGLLQGDNSPLHFGNGTRLTVT.

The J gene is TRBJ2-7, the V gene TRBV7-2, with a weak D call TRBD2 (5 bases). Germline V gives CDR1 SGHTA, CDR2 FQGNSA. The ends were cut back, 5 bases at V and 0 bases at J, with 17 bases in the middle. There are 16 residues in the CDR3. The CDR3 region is CASSPNPPGSSYEQYF. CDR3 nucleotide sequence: TGTGCCAGCAGCCCCAACCCCCCGGGAAGCTCCTACGAGCAGTACTTC.

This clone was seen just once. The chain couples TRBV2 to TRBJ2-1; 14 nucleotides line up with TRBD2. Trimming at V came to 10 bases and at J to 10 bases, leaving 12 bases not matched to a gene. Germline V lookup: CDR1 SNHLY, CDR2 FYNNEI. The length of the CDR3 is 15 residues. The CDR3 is CATVGLAGESREQFF. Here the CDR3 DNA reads TGTGCCACCGTGGGACTAGCGGGAGAATCAAGGGAGCAGTTCTTC.

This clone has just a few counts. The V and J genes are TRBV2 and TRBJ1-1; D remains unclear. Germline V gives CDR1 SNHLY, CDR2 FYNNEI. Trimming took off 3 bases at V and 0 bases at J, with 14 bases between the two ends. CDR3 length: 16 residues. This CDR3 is CASSDGNMLVNTEAFF. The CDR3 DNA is TGTGCCAGCAGTGACGGGAATATGTTGGTGAACACTGAAGCTTTCTTT.

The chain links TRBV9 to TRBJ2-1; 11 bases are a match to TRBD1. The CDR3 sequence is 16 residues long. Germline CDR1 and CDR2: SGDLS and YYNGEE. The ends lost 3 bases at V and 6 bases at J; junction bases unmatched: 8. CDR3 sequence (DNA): TGTGCCAGCAGCGCCATACCCGGGACAGGGGGCAATGAGCAGTTCTTC. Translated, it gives CASSAIPGTGGNEQFF.

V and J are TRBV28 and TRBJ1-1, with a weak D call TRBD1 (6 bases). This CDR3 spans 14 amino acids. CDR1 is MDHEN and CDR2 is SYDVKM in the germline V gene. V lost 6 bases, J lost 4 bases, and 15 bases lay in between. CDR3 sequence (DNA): TGTGCCAGCAGGCCTACAGGGTTCAGCACTGAAGCTTTCTTT. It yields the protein CASRPTGFSTEAFF. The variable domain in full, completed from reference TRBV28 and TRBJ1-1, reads DVKVTQSSRYLVKRTGEKVFLECVQDMDHENMFWYRQDPGLGLRLIYFSYDVKMKEKGDIPEGYSVSREKKERFSLILESASTNQTSMYLCASRPTGFSTEAFFGQGTRLTVV.

The CDR3 sequence: CASSLRLVGDTF. The CDR3 DNA sequence: TGTGCCAGCAGCTTAAGGCTGGTTGGAGACACCTTC. The rearrangement links TRBV5-5 to TRBJ1-2; D is ambiguous. Looked up from germline, CDR1 is SGHKS and CDR2 is YYEKEE (reference sequence). The V end lost 2 bases, the J end lost 12 bases, and 14 bases lay between the germline ends. The CDR3 covers 12 residues.

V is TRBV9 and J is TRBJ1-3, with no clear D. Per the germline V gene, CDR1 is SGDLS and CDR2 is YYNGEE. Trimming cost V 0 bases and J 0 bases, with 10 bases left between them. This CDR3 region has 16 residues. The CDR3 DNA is TGTGCCAGCAGCGTAGTTGGGAGGAACTCTGGAAACACCATATATTTT. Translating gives CASSVVGRNSGNTIYF.

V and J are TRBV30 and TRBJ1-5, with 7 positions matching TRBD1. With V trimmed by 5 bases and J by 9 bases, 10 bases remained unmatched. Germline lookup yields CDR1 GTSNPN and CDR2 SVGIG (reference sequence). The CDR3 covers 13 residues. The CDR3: CAWQETGSGPQHF. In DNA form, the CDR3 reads TGTGCCTGGCAGGAGACAGGGAGTGGGCCCCAGCATTTT.

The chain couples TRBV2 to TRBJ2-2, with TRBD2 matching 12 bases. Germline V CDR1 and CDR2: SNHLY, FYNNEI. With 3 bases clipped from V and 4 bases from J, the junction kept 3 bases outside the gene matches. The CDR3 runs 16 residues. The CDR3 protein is CASSETSGGSTGELFF. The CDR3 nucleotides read TGTGCCAGCAGTGAGACTAGCGGGGGTAGCACCGGGGAGCTGTTTTTT.

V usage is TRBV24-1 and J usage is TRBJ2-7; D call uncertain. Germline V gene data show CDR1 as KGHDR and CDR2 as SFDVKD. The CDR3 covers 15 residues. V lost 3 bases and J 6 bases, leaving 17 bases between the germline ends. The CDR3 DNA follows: TGTGCCACCAGTGATGTTGCAGGTATAAACTTCGAGCAGTACTTC. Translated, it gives CATSDVAGINFEQYF.

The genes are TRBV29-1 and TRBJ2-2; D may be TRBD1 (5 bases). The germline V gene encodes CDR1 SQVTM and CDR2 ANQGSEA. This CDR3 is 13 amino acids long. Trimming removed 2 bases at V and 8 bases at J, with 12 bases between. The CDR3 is CSVERPGLGELFF. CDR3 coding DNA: TGCAGCGTTGAAAGGCCAGGGTTGGGGGAGCTGTTTTTT.

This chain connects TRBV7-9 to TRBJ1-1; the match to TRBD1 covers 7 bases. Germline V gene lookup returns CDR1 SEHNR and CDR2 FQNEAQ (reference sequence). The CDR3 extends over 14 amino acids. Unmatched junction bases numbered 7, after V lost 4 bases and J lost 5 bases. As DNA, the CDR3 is TGTGCCAGCAGCTCCCCGACAGGGAATACTGAAGCTTTCTTT. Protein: CASSSPTGNTEAFF.

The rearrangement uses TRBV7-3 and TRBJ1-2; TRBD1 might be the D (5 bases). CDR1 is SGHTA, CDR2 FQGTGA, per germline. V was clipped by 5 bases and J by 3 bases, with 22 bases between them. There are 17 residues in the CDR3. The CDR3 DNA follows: TGTGCCAGCAGCCAGGTTAATTGGGGGGACGGATACTATGGCTACACCTTC. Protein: CASSQVNWGDGYYGYTF.

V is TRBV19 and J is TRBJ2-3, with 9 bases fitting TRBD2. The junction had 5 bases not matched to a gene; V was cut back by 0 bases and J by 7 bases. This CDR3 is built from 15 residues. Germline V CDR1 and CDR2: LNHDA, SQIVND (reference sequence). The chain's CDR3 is CASSIDSGGPNTQYF. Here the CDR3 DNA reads TGTGCCAGTAGTATAGATAGCGGGGGCCCTAATACGCAGTATTTT.

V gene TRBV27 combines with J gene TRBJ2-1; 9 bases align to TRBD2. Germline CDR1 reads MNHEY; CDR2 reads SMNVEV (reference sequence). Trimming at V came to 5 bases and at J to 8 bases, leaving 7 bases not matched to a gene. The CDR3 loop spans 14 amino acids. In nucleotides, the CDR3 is TGTGCCAGCAGTCCGGGACTAGCTCCCTATGAGCAGTTCTTC. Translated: CASSPGLAPYEQFF.

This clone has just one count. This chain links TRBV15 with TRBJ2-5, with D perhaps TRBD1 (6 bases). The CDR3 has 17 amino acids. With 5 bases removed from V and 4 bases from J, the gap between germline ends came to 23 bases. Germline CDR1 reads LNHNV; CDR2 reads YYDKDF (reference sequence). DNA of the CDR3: TGTGCCACCAGCGACCTTACCTTCGAGGGGGTCCGAGAGACCCAGTACTTC. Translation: CATSDLTFEGVRETQYF.

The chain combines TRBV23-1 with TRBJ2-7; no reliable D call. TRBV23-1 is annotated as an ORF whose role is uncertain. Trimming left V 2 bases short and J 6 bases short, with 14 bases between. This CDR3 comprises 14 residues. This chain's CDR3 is CASSQPPEVPEQYF. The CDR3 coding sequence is TGCGCCAGCAGTCAACCCCCAGAGGTTCCCGAGCAGTACTTC.

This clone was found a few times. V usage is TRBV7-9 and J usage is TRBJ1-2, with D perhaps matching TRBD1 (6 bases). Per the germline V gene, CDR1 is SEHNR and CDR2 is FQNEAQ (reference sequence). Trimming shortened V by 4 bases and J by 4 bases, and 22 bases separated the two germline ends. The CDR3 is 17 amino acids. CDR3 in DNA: TGTGCCAGCAGCTCTAGGGGGGGGCCCTCTAATTTCTATGGCTACACCTTC. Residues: CASSSRGGPSNFYGYTF.